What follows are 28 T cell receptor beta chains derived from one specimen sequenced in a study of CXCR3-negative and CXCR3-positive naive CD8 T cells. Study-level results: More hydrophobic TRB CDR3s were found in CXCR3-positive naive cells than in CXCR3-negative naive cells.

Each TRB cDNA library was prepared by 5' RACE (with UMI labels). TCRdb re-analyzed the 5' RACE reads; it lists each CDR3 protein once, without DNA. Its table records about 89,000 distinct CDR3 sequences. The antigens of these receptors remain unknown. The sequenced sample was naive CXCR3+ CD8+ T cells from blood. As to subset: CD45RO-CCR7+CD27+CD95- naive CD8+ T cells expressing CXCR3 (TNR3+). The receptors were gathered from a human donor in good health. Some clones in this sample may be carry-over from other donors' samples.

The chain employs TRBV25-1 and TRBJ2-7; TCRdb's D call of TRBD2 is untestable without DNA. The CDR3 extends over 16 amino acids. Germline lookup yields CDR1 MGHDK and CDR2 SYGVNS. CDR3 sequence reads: CASSGGSPSLSYEQYF.

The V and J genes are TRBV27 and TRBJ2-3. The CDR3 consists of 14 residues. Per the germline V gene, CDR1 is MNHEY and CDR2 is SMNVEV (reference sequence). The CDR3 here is CASSKGQHTDTQYF.

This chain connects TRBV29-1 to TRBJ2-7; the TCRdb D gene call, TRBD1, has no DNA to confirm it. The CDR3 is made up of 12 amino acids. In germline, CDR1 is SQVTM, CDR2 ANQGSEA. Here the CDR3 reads CSVEEGPDVQYF.

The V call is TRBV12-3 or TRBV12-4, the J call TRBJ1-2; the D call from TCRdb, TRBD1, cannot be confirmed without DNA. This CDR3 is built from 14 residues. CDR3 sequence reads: CASSLQGRSYGYTF.

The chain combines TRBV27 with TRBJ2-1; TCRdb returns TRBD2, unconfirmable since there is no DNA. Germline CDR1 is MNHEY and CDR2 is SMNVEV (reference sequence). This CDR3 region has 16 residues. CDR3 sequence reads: CASSLVLAHSYNEQFF.

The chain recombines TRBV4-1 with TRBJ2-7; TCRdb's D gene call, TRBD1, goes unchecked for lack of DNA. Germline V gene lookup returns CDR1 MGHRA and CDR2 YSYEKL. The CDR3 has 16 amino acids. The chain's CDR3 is CASSQRPGTETYEQYF.

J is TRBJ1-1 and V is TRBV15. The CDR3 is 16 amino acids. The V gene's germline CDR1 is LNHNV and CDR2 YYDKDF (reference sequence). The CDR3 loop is CATSGNPGILGTEAFF.

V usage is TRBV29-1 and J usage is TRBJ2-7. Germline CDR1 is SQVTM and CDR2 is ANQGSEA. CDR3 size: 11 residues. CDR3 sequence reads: CSAIHSYEQYF.

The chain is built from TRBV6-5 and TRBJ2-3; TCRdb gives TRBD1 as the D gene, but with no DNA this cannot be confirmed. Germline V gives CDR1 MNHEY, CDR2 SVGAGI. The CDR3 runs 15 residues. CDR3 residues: CASSRKTGYADTQYF.

CDR3 region: CASSSGLRGDSNQPQHF. The chain recombines TRBV6-5 with TRBJ1-5. The CDR3 length is 17 residues. Germline CDR1 and CDR2: MNHEY and SVGAGI.

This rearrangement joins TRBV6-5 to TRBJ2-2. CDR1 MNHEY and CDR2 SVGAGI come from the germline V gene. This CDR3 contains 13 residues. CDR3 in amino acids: CASSYTESGELFF.

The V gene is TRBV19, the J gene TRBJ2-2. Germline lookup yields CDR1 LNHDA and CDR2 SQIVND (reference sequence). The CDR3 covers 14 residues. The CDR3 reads CASTPLGVVGELFF.

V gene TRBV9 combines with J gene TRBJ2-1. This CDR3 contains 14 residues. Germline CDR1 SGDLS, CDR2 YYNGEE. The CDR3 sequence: CASSVGDTYNEQFF.

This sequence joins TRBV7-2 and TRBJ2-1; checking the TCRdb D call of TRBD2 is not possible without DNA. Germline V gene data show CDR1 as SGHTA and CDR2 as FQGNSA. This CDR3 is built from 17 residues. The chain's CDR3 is CASSLIYGGPSSNEKFF.

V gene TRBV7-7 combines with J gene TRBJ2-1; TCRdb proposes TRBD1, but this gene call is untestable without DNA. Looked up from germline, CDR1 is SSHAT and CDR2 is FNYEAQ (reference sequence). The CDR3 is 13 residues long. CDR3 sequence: CASGPGTGSEQFF.

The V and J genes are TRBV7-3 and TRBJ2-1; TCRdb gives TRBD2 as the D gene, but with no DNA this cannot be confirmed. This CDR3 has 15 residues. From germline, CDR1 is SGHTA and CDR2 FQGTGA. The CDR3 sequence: CASSLLAEAYNEQFF.

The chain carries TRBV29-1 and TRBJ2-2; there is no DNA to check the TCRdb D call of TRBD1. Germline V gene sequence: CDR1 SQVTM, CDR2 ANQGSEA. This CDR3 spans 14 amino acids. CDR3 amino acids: CSVAGTENTGELFF.

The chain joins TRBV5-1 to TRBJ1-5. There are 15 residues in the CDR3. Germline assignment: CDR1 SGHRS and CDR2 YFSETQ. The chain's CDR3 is CASSLVGDSNQPQHF.

The CDR3: CSARNTVDVVYEQYF. The chain has TRBV20-1 and TRBJ2-7. This CDR3 region has 15 residues. The V gene's germline CDR1 is DFQATT and CDR2 SNEGSKA (reference sequence).

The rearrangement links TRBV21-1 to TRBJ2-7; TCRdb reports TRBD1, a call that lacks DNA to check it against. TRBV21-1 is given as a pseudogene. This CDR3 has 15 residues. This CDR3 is CASSKGSTGSYEQYF.

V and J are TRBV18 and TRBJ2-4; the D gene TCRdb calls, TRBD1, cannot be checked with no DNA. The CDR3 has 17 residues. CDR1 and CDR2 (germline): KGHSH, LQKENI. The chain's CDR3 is CASSPERVGTAGHIQYF.

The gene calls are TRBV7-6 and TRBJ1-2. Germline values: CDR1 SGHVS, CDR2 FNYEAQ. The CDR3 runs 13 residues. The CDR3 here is CASSLRESDGYTF.

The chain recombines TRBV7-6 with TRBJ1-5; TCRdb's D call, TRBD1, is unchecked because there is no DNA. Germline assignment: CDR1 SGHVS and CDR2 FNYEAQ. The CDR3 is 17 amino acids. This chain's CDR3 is CASSLGRGGPSNQPQHF.

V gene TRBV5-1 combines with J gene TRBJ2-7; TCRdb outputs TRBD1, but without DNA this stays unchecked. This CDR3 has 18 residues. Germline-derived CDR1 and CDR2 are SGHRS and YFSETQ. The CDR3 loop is CASSSSNPTTGFAYEQYF.

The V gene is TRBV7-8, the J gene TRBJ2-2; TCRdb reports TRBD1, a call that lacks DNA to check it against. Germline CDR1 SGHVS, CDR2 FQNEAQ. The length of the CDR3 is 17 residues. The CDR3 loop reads CASSTYRGREVTGELFF.

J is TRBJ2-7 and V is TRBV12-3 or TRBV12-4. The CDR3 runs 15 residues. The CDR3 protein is CASSLQSGSPYEQYF.

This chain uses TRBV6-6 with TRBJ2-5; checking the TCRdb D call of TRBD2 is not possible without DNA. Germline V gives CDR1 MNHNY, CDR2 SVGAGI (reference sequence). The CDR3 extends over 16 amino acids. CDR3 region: CASSYTSGRARETQYF.

CDR3 sequence: CASSSLQRGDTEAFF. The V and J genes are TRBV7-6 and TRBJ1-1; without DNA, the TCRdb call of TRBD1 cannot be checked. Germline lookup yields CDR1 SGHVS and CDR2 FNYEAQ. There are 15 residues in the CDR3.